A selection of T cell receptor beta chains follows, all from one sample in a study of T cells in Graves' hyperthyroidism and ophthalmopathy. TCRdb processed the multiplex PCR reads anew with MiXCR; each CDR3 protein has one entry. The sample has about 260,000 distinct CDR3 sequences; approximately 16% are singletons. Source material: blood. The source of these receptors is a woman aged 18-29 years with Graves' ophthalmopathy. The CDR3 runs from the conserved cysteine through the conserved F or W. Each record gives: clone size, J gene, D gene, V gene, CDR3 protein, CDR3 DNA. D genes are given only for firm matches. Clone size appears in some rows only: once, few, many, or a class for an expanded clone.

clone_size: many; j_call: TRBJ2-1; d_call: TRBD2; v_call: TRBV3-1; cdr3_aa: CASSQLGLAVGEQFF; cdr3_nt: TGTGCCAGCAGCCAACTAGGACTAGCGGTAGGGGAGCAGTTCTTC
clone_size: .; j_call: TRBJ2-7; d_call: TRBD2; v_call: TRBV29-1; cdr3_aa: CSVCLIGTSGSPGEQYF; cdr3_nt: TGCAGCGTCTGTTTGATCGGGACTAGCGGGAGTCCGGGCGAGCAGTACTTC
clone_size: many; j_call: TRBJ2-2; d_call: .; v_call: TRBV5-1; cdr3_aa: CASSFIVGVGTGELFF; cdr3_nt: TGCGCCAGCAGCTTCATCGTGGGAGTGGGCACCGGGGAGCTGTTTTTT
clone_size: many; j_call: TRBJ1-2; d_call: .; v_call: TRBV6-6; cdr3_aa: CASSYQGLEGYTF; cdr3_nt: TGTGCCAGCAGTTACCAGGGGCTGGAAGGCTACACCTTC
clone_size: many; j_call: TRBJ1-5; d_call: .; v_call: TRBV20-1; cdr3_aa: CSARKEAYSNQPQHF; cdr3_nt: TGCAGTGCTCGAAAGGAGGCCTATAGCAATCAGCCCCAGCATTTT
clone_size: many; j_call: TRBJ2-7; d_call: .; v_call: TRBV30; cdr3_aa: CAWSVGRYYEQYF; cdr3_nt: TGTGCCTGGAGTGTAGGCAGATACTACGAGCAGTACTTC
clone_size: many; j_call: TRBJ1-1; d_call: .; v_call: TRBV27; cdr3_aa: CASSSWSAPLGMNTEAFF; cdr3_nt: TGTGCCAGCAGTTCCTGGTCTGCTCCCCTCGGCATGAACACTGAAGCTTTCTTT
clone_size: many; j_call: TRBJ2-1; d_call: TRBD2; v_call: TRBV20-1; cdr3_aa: CSAPAGTSGLSSYNEQFF; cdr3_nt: TGCAGTGCCCCAGCCGGGACTAGCGGACTGAGCTCCTACAATGAGCAGTTCTTC
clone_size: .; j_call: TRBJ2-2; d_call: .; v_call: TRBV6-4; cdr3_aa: CASSGDNTGELFF; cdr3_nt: TGTGCCAGCAGTGGGGACAACACCGGGGAGCTGTTTTTT
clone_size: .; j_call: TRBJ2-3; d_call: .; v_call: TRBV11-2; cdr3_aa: CASSGGPGPTDTQYF; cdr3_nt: TGTGCCAGCAGCGGAGGGCCGGGCCCAACAGATACGCAGTATTTT
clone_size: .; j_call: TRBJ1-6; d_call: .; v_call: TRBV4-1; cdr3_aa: CASSQLGYRSYNSPLHF; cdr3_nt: TGCGCCAGCAGCCAACTCGGATATCGTTCCTATAATTCACCCCTCCACTTT
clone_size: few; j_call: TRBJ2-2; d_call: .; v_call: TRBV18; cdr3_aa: CASSPRGGFPGRFFIETGELFF; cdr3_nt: TGTGCCAGCTCACCACGCGGCGGCTTCCCGGGGCGCTTCTTTATCGAGACCGGGGAGCTGTTTTTT
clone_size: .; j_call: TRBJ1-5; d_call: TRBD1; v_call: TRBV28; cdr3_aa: CASIRDRSNQPQHF; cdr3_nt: TGTGCCAGCATCCGGGACAGGAGCAATCAGCCCCAGCATTTT
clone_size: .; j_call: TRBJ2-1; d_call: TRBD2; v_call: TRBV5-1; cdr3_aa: CASSPQSGRYEQFF; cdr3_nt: TGCGCCAGCAGCCCCCAAAGCGGGAGGTATGAGCAGTTCTTC
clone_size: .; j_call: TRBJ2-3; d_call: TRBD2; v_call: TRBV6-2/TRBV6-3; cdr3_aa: CASPGLAGGPEDTQYF; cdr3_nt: TGTGCCAGCCCCGGACTAGCGGGGGGGCCTGAGGATACGCAGTATTTT
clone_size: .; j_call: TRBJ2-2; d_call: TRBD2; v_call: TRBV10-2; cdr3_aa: CASSERQAGAITGELFF; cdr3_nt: TGCGCCAGCAGTGAGAGGCAAGCGGGAGCAATCACCGGGGAGCTGTTTTTT
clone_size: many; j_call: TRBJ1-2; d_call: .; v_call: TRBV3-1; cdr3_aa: CASSQDGIPAYGYTF; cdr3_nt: TGTGCCAGCAGCCAAGATGGAATCCCGGCCTATGGCTACACCTTC
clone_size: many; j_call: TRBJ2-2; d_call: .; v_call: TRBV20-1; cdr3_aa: CSAGHLRAGEIGELFF; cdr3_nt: TGCAGTGCTGGCCATCTTCGGGCAGGGGAAATCGGGGAGCTGTTTTTT
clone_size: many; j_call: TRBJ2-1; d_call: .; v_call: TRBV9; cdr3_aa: CASSVEYEQFF; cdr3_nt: TGTGCCAGCAGCGTAGAATATGAGCAGTTCTTC
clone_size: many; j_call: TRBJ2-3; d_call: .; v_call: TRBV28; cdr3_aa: CASSPRWSPHTDTQYF; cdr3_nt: TGTGCCAGCAGTCCGAGGTGGTCTCCGCACACAGATACGCAGTATTTT
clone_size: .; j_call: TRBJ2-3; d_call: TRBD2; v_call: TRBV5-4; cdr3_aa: CASSPGLAGVYTDTQYF; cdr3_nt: TGTGCCAGCAGCCCGGGACTAGCGGGAGTTTATACAGATACGCAGTATTTT
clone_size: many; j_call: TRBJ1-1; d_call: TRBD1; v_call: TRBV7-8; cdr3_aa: CASSPRRTGFMNTEAFF; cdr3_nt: TGTGCCAGCAGCCCCCGCCGGACAGGGTTTATGAACACTGAAGCTTTCTTT
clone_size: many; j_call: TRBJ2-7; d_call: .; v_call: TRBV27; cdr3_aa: CASSLRGPTYEQYF; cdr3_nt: TGTGCCAGCAGTTTGAGGGGTCCTACCTACGAGCAGTACTTC
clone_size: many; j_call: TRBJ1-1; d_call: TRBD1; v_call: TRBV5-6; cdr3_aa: CASSLGTGNIEAFF; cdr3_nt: TGTGCCAGCAGCTTGGGGACAGGAAATATTGAAGCTTTCTTT
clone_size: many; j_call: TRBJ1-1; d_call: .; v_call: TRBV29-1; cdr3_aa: CSVVLSGGTEAFF; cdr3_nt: TGCAGCGTTGTCTTGTCCGGCGGGACTGAAGCTTTCTTT